This T cell receptor beta chain stems from a study of blood T cell repertoires in COVID-19. Seattle-derived patients entered the study during active infection and were followed longitudinally. The trim removed 3 bases at V and 2 bases at J, leaving 4 bases unmatched. Germline assignment: CDR1 SGDLS and CDR2 YYNGEE. The CDR3 spans 14 residues. Per the original methods: Amplification from reference gene primers served as the basis for estimated nucleated cell counts. Using immunoSEQ multiplex PCR, the repertoire was profiled, and TCRdb retains in-frame clones only, with some absent. Clone size and V and J calls were adopted from that table, with D and trimming inferred from the DNA. The data hold about 210,000 clones, with 70% to 85% observed a single time.

The sample consisted of peripheral blood. The chain joins TRBV9 to TRBJ2-5; 7 bases are shared with TRBD1. The receptor comes from a woman of 80 years or more with COVID-19, enrolled during active disease. The CDR3 here is CASSATGIQETQYF. DNA for the CDR3: TGTGCCAGCAGCGCGACAGGGATTCAAGAGACCCAGTACTTC.